Below, 7 T cell receptor beta chains from the same sample are listed, as sequenced in a study of glioma-infiltrating T cells (dated by TCRdb to 2016 to 2017). The listed sequencing device is Illumina MiSeq. The iRepertoire nested amplicon-rescue multiplex PCR (arm-PCR) platform was used to amplify TCR alpha and beta CDR3 regions from RNA. Using fastp trimming at Q25 and MiXCR clonotype assembly, TCRdb reanalyzed the public sequencing data and kept in-frame beta chains. When rows share a CDR3 protein, they turn into one entry using the most common DNA and genes. The sample table holds around 130,000 distinct CDR3 sequences, of which roughly a quarter were seen once. The ten largest clones represent around 28% of the sample. The sample comprised glioma tissue, nonneoplastic brain tissue, or PBMCs (not recorded which). All receptors come from a human donor with low-grade glioma or glioblastoma, undergoing nonglioma brain surgery, or in good health (not recorded which).

The table lists this clonotype with many counts. The rearrangement joins TRBV6-1 to TRBJ2-5; 7 nucleotides agree with TRBD2. With 0 bases clipped from V and 5 bases from J, the junction kept 9 bases outside the gene matches. Germline V CDR1 and CDR2: MNHNS, SASEGT. This CDR3 region has 16 residues. The CDR3 loop reads CASSEAPSGVGETQYF. The CDR3 nucleotides read TGTGCCAGCAGTGAAGCCCCTAGCGGCGTTGGGGAGACCCAGTACTTC.

This clonotype was recorded a few times. The chain uses TRBV20-1 and TRBJ2-6; D not resolved. The CDR3 consists of 14 residues. From germline, CDR1 is DFQATT and CDR2 SNEGSKA (reference sequence). V lost 6 bases, J lost 1 base, and 10 bases lay in between. The CDR3 coding sequence is TGCAGTGCCAGTAGGGCTTCTGGGGCCAACGTCCTGACTTTC. Its protein is CSASRASGANVLTF.

The CDR3 reads CASSFEVLSGGYTF. The CDR3 nucleotides are TGTGCCAGCAGCTTTGAGGTCCTATCTGGGGGCTACACCTTC. The chain recombines TRBV11-2 with TRBJ1-2; D is undetermined. Trimming took off 3 bases at V and 8 bases at J, with 16 bases between the two ends. CDR1 SGHAT and CDR2 FQNNGV come from the germline V gene. The CDR3 covers 14 residues. Full variable domain (outside the CDR3, taken from reference TRBV11-2 and TRBJ1-2): EAGVAQSPRYKIIEKRQSVAFWCNPISGHATLYWYQQILGQGPKLLIQFQNNGVVDDSQLPKDRFSAERLKGVDSTLKIQPAKLEDSAVYLCASSFEVLSGGYTFGSGTRLTVV.

Comment on this clonotype: One base away lies a much larger clone, so this may be a sequencing read error. The J gene is TRBJ2-7, the V gene TRBV28; D unclear. CDR1 is MDHEN, CDR2 SYDVKM, per germline. This CDR3 comprises 12 residues. Trimming left V 7 bases short and J 6 bases short, with 13 bases between. CDR3 bases: TGTGCCAGCAATACAAGGATCAGCGAGCAGTACGTC. It specifies CASNTRISEQYV.

The rearrangement uses TRBV7-9 and TRBJ2-3, with D possibly being TRBD1 (5 bases). The germline V gene encodes CDR1 SEHNR and CDR2 FQNEAQ (reference sequence). V lost 6 bases and J 1 base, leaving 11 bases between the germline ends. This CDR3 spans 14 amino acids. The CDR3 nucleotides read TGTGCCAGCAGTATAGGGGAAGGCACAGATACGCAGTATTTT. Its protein is CASSIGEGTDTQYF. The complete variable domain, with remaining parts taken from reference TRBV7-9 and TRBJ2-3, reads DTGVSQNPRHKITKRGQNVTFRCDPISEHNRLYWYRQTLGQGPEFLTYFQNEAQLEKSRLLSDRFSAERPKGSFSTLEIQRTEQGDSAMYLCASSIGEGTDTQYFGPGTRLTVL.

This clonotype came up many times. The chain links TRBV15 to TRBJ2-1; D call uncertain. In germline, CDR1 is LNHNV, CDR2 YYDKDF (reference sequence). This CDR3 region has 14 residues. Between the trimmed V and J ends, which lost 8 bases and 2 bases, there was a span of 13 bases. DNA for the CDR3: TGTGCCACCGCGAGCTTGACTCCCTACAATGAGCAGTTCTTC. The encoded protein is CATASLTPYNEQFF.

The V and J genes are TRBV24-1 and TRBJ2-3; no clear D. In germline, CDR1 is KGHDR, CDR2 SFDVKD. CDR3 size: 16 residues. V dropped 9 bases and J dropped 0 bases, with 18 bases sitting between them. The CDR3 bases are TGTGCCACCTCTGGTAGGGAAGCAGCTAGCACAGATACGCAGTATTTT. It encodes CATSGREAASTDTQYF.